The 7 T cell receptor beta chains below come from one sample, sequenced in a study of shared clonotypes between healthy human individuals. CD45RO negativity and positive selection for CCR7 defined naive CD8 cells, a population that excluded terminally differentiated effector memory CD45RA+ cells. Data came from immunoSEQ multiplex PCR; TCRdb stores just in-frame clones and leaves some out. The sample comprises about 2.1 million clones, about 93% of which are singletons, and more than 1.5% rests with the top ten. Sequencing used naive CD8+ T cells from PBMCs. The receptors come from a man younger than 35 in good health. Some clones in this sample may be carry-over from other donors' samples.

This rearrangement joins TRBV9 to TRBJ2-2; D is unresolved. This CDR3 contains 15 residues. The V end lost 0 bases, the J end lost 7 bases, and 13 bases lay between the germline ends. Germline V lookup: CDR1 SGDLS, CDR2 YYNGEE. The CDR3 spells CASSVGVFGDGELFF. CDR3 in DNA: TGTGCCAGCAGCGTAGGGGTTTTTGGGGACGGGGAGCTGTTTTTT.

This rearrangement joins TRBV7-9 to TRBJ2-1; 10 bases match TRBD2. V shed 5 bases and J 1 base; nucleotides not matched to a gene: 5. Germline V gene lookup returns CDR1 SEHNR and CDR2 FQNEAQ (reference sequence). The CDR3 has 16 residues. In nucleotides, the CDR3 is TGTGCCAGCAGCAACCTAGCGGGAGAATCCTACAATGAGCAGTTCTTC. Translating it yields CASSNLAGESYNEQFF.

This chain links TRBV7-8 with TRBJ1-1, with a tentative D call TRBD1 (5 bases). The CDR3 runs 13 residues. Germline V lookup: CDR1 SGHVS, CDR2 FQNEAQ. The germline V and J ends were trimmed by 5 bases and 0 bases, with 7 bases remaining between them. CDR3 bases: TGTGCCAGCAGCATGACAGTGAACACTGAAGCTTTCTTT. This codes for CASSMTVNTEAFF.

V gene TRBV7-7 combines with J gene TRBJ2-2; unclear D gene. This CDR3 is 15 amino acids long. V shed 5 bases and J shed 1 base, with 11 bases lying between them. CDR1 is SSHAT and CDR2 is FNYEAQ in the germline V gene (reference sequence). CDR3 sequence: CASSPSQKNTGELFF. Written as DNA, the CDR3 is TGTGCCAGCAGCCCTAGTCAAAAGAACACCGGGGAGCTGTTTTTT. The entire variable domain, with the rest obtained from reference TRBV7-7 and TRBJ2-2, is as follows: GAGVSQSPRYKVTKRGQDVTLRCDPISSHATLYWYQQALGQGPEFLTYFNYEAQPDKSGLPSDRFSAERPEGSISTLTIQRTEQRDSAMYRCASSPSQKNTGELFFGEGSRLTVL.

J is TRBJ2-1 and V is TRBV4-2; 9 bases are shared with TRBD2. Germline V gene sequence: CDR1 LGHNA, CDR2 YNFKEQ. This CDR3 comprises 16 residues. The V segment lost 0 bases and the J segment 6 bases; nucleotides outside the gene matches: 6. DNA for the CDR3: TGTGCCAGCAGCCAAGATCTAGCGGGACGTTTCAATGAGCAGTTCTTC. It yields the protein CASSQDLAGRFNEQFF.

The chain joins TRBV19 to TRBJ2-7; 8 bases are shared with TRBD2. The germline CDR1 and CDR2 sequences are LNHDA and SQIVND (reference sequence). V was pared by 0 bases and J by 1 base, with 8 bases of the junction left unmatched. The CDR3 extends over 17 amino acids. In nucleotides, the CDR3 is TGTGCCAGTAGTATAGATCTTGAGAGCGGGAGATCCTACGAGCAGTACTTC. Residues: CASSIDLESGRSYEQYF.

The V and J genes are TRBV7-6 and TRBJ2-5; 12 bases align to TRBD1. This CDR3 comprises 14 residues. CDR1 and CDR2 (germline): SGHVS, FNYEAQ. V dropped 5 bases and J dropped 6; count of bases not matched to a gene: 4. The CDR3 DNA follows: TGTGCCAGCAGCGTGGGACAGGGGGCAAAGACCCAGTACTTC. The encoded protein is CASSVGQGAKTQYF.